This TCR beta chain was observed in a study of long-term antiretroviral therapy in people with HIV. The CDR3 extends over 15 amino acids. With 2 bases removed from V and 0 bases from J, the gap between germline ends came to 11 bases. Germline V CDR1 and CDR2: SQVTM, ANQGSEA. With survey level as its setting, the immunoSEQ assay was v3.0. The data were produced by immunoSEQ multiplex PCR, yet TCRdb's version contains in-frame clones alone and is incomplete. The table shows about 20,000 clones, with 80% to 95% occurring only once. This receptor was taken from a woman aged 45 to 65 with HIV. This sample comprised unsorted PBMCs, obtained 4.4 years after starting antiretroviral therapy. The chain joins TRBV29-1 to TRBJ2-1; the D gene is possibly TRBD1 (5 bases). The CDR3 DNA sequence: TGCAGCGTTGAACTAGACAGTAGCTCCTACAATGAGCAGTTCTTC. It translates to CSVELDSSSYNEQFF.